These 10 T cell receptor beta chains originate from one sample sequenced in a study of blood T cell repertoires in COVID-19. Only in-frame clones appear in the TCRdb table, and some are missing; sequencing was by immunoSEQ multiplex PCR. There are about 250,000 clones in the sample; 80% to 90% occur only once, and around 4% lies in the top ten. Sequenced material: peripheral blood. These receptors were obtained from a man in his fifties or sixties with acute or convalescent COVID-19.

The V gene is TRBV7-8, the J gene TRBJ2-5; D call uncertain. V gave up 1 base and J gave up 1 base, with 13 bases separating them. Germline-derived CDR1 and CDR2 are SGHVS and FQNEAQ. The CDR3 is 16 amino acids. Here the CDR3 reads CASSLGFAVFQETQYF. The CDR3 nucleotides are TGTGCCAGCAGCTTAGGGTTCGCGGTCTTCCAAGAGACCCAGTACTTC.

The chain recombines TRBV29-1 with TRBJ1-2; the D gene is possibly TRBD1 (6 bases). Germline lookup yields CDR1 SQVTM and CDR2 ANQGSEA. The length of the CDR3 is 13 residues. Trimming shortened V by 7 bases and J by 1 base, and 13 bases separated the two germline ends. CDR3 loop: CSAGQGNNYGYTF. The CDR3 DNA sequence: TGCAGCGCTGGGCAGGGGAATAACTATGGCTACACCTTC. Full variable domain (outside the CDR3, taken from reference TRBV29-1 and TRBJ1-2): SAVISQKPSRDICQRGTSLTIQCQVDSQVTMMFWYRQQPGQSLTLIATANQGSEATYESGFVIDKFPISRPNLTFSTLTVSNMSPEDSSIYLCSAGQGNNYGYTFGSGTRLTVV.

The chain couples TRBV27 to TRBJ2-5; D possibly corresponds to TRBD1 (6 bases). Germline CDR1 and CDR2: MNHEY and SMNVEV (reference sequence). Trimming cost V 3 bases and J 3 bases, with 17 bases left between them. This CDR3 has 16 residues. CDR3 amino acids: CASSFMGAGVKETQYF. In DNA, the CDR3 is TGTGCCAGCAGTTTTATGGGGGCGGGCGTAAAAGAGACCCAGTACTTC.

The table lists this clone with a count of one. The rearrangement links TRBV7-3 to TRBJ2-7, with D tentatively TRBD2 (5 bases). The CDR3 extends over 15 amino acids. The V gene's germline CDR1 is SGHTA and CDR2 FQGTGA. V gave up 2 bases and J gave up 3 bases, with 14 bases separating them. CDR3 bases: TGTGCCAGCAGCTTATCTCCTGCGACTAACTACGAGCAGTACTTC. It yields the protein CASSLSPATNYEQYF.

This sequence joins TRBV18 and TRBJ2-7; 9 nucleotides agree with TRBD1. J lost 3 bases, V lost 4 bases, and 4 bases had no gene match. The germline V gene has CDR1 KGHSH and CDR2 LQKENI. The CDR3 totals 14 residues. CDR3 in amino acids: CASSLKTGGYEQYF. Written as DNA, the CDR3 is TGTGCCAGCTCACTGAAGACAGGGGGCTACGAGCAGTACTTC.

The chain carries TRBV11-2 and TRBJ2-2; D might be TRBD1 (6 bases). The CDR3 extends over 15 amino acids. Germline V CDR1 and CDR2: SGHAT, FQNNGV. The V gene lost 5 bases and the J gene lost 5 bases, with 15 bases spanning the gap. For the CDR3, the DNA is TGTGCCAGCAGCCGTTCAGGGACAACTACCGGGGAGCTGTTTTTT. This gives the protein CASSRSGTTTGELFF. The full variable domain, completed using reference TRBV11-2 and TRBJ2-2, is EAGVAQSPRYKIIEKRQSVAFWCNPISGHATLYWYQQILGQGPKLLIQFQNNGVVDDSQLPKDRFSAERLKGVDSTLKIQPAKLEDSAVYLCASSRSGTTTGELFFGEGSRLTVL.

There are a few counts of this clone. This rearrangement joins TRBV2 to TRBJ2-5; tentatively, D is TRBD2 (6 bases). This CDR3 is built from 16 residues. V was cut by 4 bases and J by 0 bases, with 15 bases left in between. The germline gives CDR1 SNHLY, CDR2 FYNNEI. The CDR3 DNA reads as TGTGCCAGCAGTGCGGGAGACCGCCCGTACCAAGAGACCCAGTACTTC. Encoded protein: CASSAGDRPYQETQYF.

This sequence joins TRBV13 and TRBJ1-1; D not certain. Deletions cut 5 bases from V and 1 base from J, with 8 bases between. The CDR3 consists of 13 residues. The germline V gene has CDR1 PRHDT and CDR2 FYEKMQ (reference sequence). CDR3 sequence: CASSPLRNTEAFF. CDR3 nucleotides: TGTGCCAGCAGCCCCCTGAGGAACACTGAAGCTTTCTTT.

The chain couples TRBV19 to TRBJ2-7; 13 bases are shared with TRBD2. This CDR3 is 14 amino acids long. With V trimmed by 7 bases and J by 9 bases, 9 bases remained unmatched. In germline, CDR1 is LNHDA, CDR2 SQIVND (reference sequence). CDR3 loop: CASTSGTSGIGQYF. CDR3 DNA sequence: TGTGCCAGTACCTCCGGGACTAGCGGGATTGGGCAGTACTTC.

This sequence joins TRBV20-1 and TRBJ2-4; tentative D call: TRBD1 (5 bases). V shed 3 bases and J shed 0 bases, with 6 bases lying between them. Looked up from germline, CDR1 is DFQATT and CDR2 is SNEGSKA (reference sequence). The CDR3 length is 13 residues. The CDR3 DNA reads as TGCAGTGCTAGTAGGGGAGCCAAAAACATTCAGTACTTC. Its translation is CSASRGAKNIQYF.